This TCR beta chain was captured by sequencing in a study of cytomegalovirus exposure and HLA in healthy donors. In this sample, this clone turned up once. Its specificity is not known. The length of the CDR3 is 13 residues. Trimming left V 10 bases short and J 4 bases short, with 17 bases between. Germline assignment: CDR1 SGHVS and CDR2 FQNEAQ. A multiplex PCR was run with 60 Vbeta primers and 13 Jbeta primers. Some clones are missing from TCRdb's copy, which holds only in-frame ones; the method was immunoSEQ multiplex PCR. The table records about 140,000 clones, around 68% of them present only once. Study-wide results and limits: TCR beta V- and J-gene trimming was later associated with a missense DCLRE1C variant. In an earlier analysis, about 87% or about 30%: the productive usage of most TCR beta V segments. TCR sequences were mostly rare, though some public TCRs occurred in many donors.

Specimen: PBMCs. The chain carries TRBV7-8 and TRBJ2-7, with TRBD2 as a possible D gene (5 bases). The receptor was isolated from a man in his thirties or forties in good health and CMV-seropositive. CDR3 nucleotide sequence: TGTGCCACCATTGGACCGCCGGGGTACGAGCAGTACTTC. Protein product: CATIGPPGYEQYF.